This T cell receptor beta chain originates from a study of blood T cell repertoires in COVID-19. About the study: The United States, Italy and Spain provided the acute and convalescent COVID-19 samples. T cells, B-cell-depleted T cells, or PBMCs supplied cDNA or gDNA.

In the original analysis: Reference gene primer amplification in the assay estimated nucleated cell counts. The protocol was immunoSEQ multiplex PCR, while the TCRdb copy is restricted to in-frame clones and leaves out a portion. V and J calls and clone size come straight from that table; D and trimming were deduced from the DNA. Here the sample spans more than 150,000 clones, around 86% being singletons. Germline CDR1 is SGHRS and CDR2 is YFSETQ. This CDR3 comprises 16 residues. The V segment lost 1 base and the J segment 4 bases; nucleotides outside the gene matches: 10. V usage is TRBV5-1 and J usage is TRBJ1-1, with 7 bases that match TRBD1. The sequenced material came from peripheral blood. The origin of this receptor is a man in his forties or fifties with acute or convalescent COVID-19. The CDR3 region has the DNA TGCGCCAGCAGCTTGATGGCAGGGGGTAGGGGCACTGAAGCTTTCTTT. Translating gives CASSLMAGGRGTEAFF.